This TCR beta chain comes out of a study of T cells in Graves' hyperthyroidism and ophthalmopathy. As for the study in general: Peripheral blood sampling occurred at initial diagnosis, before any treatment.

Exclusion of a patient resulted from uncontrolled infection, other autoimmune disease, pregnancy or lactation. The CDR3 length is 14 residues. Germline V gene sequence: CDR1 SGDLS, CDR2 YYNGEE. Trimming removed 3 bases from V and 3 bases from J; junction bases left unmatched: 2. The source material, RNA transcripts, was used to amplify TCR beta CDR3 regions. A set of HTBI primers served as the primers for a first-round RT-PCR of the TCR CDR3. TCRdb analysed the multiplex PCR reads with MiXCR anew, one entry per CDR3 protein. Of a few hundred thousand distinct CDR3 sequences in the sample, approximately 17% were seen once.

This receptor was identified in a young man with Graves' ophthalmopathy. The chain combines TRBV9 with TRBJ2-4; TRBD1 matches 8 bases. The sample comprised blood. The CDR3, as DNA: TGTGCCAGCAGCGCTACAGGGGGCAAAAACATTCAGTACTTC. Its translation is CASSATGGKNIQYF.